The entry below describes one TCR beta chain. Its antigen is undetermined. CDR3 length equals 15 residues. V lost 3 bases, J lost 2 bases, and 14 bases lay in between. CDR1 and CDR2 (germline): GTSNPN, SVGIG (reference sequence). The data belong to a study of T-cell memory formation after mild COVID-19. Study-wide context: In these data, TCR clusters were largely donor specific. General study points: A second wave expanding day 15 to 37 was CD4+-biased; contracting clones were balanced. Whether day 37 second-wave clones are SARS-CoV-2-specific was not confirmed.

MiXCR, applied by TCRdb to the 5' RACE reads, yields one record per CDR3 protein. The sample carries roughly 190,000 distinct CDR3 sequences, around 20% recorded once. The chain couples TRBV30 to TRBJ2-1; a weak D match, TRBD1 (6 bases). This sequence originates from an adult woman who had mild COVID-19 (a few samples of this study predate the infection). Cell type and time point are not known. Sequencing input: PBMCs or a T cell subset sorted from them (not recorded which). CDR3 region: CAWSPTGTPYNEQFF. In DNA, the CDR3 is TGTGCCTGGAGCCCCACAGGGACGCCCTACAATGAGCAGTTCTTC.